This T cell receptor (beta chain) was captured by sequencing in a study of T cell repertoires in aging, cancer and after chemotherapy (dated by TCRdb to between 2017 and 2020). Context from the whole study: The donors fell into six age groups ranging from 30 or younger to 70 or older, and each group had at least three individuals. TCR repertoires from healthy donor controls were recorded over periods of several months to years and showed clear clonal overlap between repeated samplings. In total, the full dataset held 7.5 million to 9.5 million TCR reads. To look at immunoaging and at how T cells reconstitute after chemotherapy, the study profiled TCR beta repertoires in peripheral blood from both healthy donors and cancer patients. A cohort of 220 or so cancer patients (over 90 with hematological and some 120 with solid cancers) was assembled, and 100 or so healthy donors were included as a reference group.

V is reduced by 2 bases and J by 1 base, leaving a spacing of 6 bases between them. From the cysteine up to the phenylalanine, the CDR3 has a length of 13 residues. The only DNA kept is the CDR3, 39 bases in frame from the first base. The CDR1 and CDR2 encoded by the germline V gene are SGHRS and YFSETQ. Overall study outcomes, separate from this receptor: According to the authors, the repertoire data do not allow conclusions to be drawn about immunological memory after chemotherapy. In both cancer cohorts, the median generation probability rose over the chemotherapy interval, which suggests that the repertoire was reconstituted through rebound thymic output. Declining TCR diversity with age in healthy donors was mainly explained by loss of richness; in cancer patients, loss of evenness also contributed. Compared with age-matched healthy donors, untreated patients with either hematological or solid cancers had significantly lower TCR diversity in the blood along with higher clonality.

About this clonotype: Its antigen remains unidentified. Base-call qualities are not available, and no considerably larger clone is one nucleotide away.

Rearranged TRB sequences spanning V, D and J segments were amplified in a multiplex touch-down PCR with a mixed TRB-A/B primer pool. Illumina adapters and sample indices were attached to the amplicons in two consecutive PCR reactions using Phusion HS II polymerase. After gel purification with the NucleoSpin Gel and PCR Clean-up kit, the amplicons were checked using Qubit and an Agilent 2100 Bioanalyzer. The libraries were sequenced on an Illumina MiSeq with 600-cycle, single-indexed, paired-end runs. The authors processed their data as follows. MiXCR versions 2.12 and 3.0.5 were used to process TRB sequences. A clone was defined as each unique CDR3 nucleotide sequence, and only productive sequences supported by at least two reads were kept. The repertoire metrics were Shannon diversity, evenness, clonality (defined as one minus evenness), and alpha-parameterized diversity profiles covering alpha 0 to 5. The IGoR algorithm was used to compute generation probabilities of clones in paired pre- and post-chemotherapy samples. TCRdb reworked the public reads: Q25 trimming with fastp, MiXCR clone assembly, productive beta chains retained. When rows share a CDR3 protein, they turn into one entry using the most common DNA and genes. TCRdb, not the original authors, processed these V and J calls. This sample has more than 10,000 distinct CDR3 sequences in its table, and roughly 33% of those were observed once. 19% of the sample goes to the ten largest clones.

TCR beta rearrangements were amplified from genomic DNA extracted from peripheral blood rather than from sorted cells or RNA. Sequencing was performed on blood. The sequence was obtained from a human donor in good health. The donor label of this sample is uncertain. The chain couples TRBV5-1 to TRBJ1-1; the D gene assignment is ambiguous. The CDR3 corresponds to CASSFRENTEAFF. The nucleotides are TGCGCCAGCAGCTTCAGAGAGAACACTGAAGCTTTCTTT.